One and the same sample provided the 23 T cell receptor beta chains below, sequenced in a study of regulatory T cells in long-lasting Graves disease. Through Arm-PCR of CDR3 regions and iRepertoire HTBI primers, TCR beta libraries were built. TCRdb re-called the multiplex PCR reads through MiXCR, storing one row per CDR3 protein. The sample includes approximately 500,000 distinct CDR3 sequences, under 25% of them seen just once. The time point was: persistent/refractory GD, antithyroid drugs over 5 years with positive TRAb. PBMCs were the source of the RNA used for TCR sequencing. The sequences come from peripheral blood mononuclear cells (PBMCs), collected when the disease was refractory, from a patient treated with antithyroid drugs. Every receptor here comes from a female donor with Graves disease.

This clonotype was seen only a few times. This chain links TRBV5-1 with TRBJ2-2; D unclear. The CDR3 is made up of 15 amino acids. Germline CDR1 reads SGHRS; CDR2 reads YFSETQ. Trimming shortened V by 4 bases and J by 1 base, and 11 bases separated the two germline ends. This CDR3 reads CASSPMSRNTGELFF. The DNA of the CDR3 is TGCGCCAGCAGCCCAATGTCTCGGAACACCGGGGAGCTGTTTTTT. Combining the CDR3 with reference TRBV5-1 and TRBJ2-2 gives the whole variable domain KAGVTQTPRYLIKTRGQQVTLSCSPISGHRSVSWYQQTPGQGLQFLFEYFSETQRNKGNFPGRFSGRQFSNSRSEMNVSTLELGDSALYLCASSPMSRNTGELFFGEGSRLTVL.

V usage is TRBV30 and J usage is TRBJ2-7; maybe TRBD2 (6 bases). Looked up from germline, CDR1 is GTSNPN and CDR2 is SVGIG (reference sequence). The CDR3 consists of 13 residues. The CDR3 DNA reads TGTGCGGTCCGGGACTCTAAATCCTACGAGCAGTACTTC. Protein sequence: CAVRDSKSYEQYF.

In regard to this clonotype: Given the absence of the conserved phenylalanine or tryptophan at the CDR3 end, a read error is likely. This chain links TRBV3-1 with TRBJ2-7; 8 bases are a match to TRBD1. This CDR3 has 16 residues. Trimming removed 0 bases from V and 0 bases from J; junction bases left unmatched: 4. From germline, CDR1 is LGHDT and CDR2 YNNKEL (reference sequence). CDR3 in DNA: TGTGCCAGCAGCCAAGAAGGGACAGGATACTCCTACGAGCAGTACCTC. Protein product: CASSQEGTGYSYEQYL.

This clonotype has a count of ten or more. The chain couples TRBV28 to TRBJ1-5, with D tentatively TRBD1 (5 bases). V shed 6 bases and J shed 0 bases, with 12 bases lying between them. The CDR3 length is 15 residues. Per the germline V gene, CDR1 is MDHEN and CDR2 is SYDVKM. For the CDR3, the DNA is TGTGCCAGCAGCCTGACAGATGATAGCAATCAGCCCCAGCATTTT. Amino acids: CASSLTDDSNQPQHF. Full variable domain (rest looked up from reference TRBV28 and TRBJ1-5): DVKVTQSSRYLVKRTGEKVFLECVQDMDHENMFWYRQDPGLGLRLIYFSYDVKMKEKGDIPEGYSVSREKKERFSLILESASTNQTSMYLCASSLTDDSNQPQHFGDGTRLSIL.

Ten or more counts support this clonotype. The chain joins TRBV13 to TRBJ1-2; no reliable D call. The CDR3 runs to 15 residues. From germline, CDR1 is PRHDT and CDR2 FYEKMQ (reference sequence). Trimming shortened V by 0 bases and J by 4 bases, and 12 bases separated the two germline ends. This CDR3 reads CASSLGSHRSYGYTF. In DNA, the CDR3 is TGTGCCAGCAGCTTAGGGTCACACCGATCCTATGGCTACACCTTC.

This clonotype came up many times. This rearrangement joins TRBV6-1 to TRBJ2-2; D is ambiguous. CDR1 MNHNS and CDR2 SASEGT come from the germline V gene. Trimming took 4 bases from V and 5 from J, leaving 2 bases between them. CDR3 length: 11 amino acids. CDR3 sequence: CASSGTGELFF. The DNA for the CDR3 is TGTGCCAGCAGTGGTACCGGGGAGCTGTTTTTT.

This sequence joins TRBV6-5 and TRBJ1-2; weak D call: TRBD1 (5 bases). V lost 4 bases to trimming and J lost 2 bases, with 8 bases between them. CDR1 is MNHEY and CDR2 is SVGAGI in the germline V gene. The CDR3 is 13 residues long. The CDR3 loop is CASSSAGNYGYTF. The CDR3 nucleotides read TGTGCCAGCAGTTCTGCAGGGAACTATGGCTACACCTTC.

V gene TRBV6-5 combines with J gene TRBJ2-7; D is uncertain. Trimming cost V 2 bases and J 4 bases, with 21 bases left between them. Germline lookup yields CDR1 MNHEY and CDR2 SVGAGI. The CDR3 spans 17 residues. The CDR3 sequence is CASSYLFVMTENYEQYF. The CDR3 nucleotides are TGTGCCAGCAGTTACCTATTCGTGATGACGGAGAATTACGAGCAGTACTTC.

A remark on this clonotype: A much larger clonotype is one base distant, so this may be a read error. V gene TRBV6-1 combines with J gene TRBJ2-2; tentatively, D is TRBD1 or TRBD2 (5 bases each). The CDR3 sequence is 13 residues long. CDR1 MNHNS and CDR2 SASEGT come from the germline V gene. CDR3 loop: CASSLFWDGELSF. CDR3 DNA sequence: TGTGCCAGCAGTCTATTCTGGGACGGGGAGCTGTCTTTT.

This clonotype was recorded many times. Here the CDR3 reads CASSGDRLNSGNTIYF. The CDR3 region has the DNA TGTGCCAGCAGTGGGGACAGGCTAAACTCTGGAAACACCATATATTTT. This rearrangement joins TRBV6-1 to TRBJ1-3; the match to TRBD1 covers 8 bases. The V gene end was trimmed by 4 bases and the J gene end by 0 bases; junction bases not matched to a gene: 5. CDR1 is MNHNS and CDR2 is SASEGT in the germline V gene. The CDR3 sequence is 16 residues long.

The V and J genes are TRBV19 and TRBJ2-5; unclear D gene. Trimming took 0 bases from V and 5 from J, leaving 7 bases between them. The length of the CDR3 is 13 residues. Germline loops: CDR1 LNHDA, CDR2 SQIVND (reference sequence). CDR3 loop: CASSIDLEETQYF. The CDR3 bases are TGTGCCAGTAGTATAGATCTTGAGGAGACCCAGTACTTC.

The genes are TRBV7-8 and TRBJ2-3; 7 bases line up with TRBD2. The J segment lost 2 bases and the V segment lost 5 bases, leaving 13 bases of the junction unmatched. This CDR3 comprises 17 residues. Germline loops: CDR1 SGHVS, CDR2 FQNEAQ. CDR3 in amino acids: CASSVSLASGPTDTQYF. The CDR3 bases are TGTGCCAGCAGCGTTAGCTTGGCTAGCGGCCCCACAGATACGCAGTATTTT.

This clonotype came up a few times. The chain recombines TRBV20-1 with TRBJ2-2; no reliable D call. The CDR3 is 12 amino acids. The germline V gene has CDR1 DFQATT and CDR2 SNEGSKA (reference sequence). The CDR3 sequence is CDATWCAGELFF. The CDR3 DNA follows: TGCGACGCGACTTGGTGCGCCGGGGAGCTGTTTTTT.

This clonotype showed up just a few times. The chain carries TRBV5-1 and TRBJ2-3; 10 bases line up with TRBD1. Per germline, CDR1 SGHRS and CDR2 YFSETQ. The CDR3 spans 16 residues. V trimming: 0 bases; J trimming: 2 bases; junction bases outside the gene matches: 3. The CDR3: CASSLGTGGNTDTQYF. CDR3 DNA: TGCGCCAGCAGCTTGGGGACAGGGGGGAACACAGATACGCAGTATTTT.

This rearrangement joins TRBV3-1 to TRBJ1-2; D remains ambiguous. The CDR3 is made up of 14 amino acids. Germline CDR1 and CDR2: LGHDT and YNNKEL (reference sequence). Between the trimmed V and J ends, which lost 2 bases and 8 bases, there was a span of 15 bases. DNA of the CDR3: TGTGCCAGCAGCCAAAGTGCAGGCCCCTCCGGCTACACCTTC. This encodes CASSQSAGPSGYTF.

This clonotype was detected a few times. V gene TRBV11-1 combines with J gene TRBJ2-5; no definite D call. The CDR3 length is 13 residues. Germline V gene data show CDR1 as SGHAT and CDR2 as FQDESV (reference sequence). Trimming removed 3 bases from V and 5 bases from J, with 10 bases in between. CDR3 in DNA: TGTGCCAGCAGCTTGATAAGGATGGAGACCCAGTACTTC. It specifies CASSLIRMETQYF.

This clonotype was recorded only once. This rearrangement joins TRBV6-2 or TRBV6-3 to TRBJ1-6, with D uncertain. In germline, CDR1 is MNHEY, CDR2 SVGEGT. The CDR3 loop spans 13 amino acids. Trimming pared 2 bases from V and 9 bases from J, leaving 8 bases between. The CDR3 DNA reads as TGTGCCAGCAGTTACACAGATTCTTCACCCCTCCACTTT. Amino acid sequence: CASSYTDSSPLHF.

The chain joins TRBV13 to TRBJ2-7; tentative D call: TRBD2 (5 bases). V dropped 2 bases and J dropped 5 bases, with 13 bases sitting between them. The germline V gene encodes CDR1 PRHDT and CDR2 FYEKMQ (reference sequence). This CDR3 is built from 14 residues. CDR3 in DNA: TGTGCCAGCAGCTTACGAGCCGAGGGTAACGAGCAGTACTTC. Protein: CASSLRAEGNEQYF.

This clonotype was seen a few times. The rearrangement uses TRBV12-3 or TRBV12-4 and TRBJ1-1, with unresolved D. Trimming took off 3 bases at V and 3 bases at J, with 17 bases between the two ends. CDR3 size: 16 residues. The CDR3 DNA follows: TGTGCCAGCAGTTTTAATGTTTACACTCGGGACACTGAAGCTTTCTTT. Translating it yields CASSFNVYTRDTEAFF.

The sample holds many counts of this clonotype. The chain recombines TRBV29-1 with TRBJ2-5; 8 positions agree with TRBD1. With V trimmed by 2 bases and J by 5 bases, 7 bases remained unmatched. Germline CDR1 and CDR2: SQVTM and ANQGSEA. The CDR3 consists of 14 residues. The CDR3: CSVEMAGGRETQYF. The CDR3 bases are TGCAGCGTTGAAATGGCAGGGGGCAGGGAGACCCAGTACTTC. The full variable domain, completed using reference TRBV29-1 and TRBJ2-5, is SAVISQKPSRDICQRGTSLTIQCQVDSQVTMMFWYRQQPGQSLTLIATANQGSEATYESGFVIDKFPISRPNLTFSTLTVSNMSPEDSSIYLCSVEMAGGRETQYFGPGTRLLVL.

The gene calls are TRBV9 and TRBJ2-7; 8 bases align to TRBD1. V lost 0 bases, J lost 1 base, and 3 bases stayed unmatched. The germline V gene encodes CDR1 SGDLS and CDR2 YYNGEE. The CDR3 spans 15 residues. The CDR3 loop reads CASSVGGQGSYEQYF. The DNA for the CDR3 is TGTGCCAGCAGCGTAGGAGGACAGGGATCCTACGAGCAGTACTTC.

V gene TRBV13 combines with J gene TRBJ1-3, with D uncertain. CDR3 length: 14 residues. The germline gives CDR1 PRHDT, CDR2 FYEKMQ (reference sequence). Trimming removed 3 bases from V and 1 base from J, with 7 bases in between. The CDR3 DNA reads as TGTGCCAGCAGCTTTCGGTTATCTGGAAACACCATATATTTT. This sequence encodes CASSFRLSGNTIYF.

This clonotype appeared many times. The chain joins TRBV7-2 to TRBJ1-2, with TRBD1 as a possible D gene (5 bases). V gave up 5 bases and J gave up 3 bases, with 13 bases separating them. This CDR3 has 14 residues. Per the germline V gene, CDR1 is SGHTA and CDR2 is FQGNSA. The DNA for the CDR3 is TGTGCCAGCAGCCCGGCCCCGGGGGACTATGGCTACACCTTC. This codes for CASSPAPGDYGYTF. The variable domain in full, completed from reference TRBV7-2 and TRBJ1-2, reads GAGVSQSPSNKVTEKGKDVELRCDPISGHTALYWYRQSLGQGLEFLIYFQGNSAPDKSGLPSDRFSAERTGGSVSTLTIQRTQQEDSAVYLCASSPAPGDYGYTFGSGTRLTVV.